Sequencing of this TCR beta chain was carried out in a study of blood T cell repertoires in COVID-19. Study information: Spain, Italy and the United States supplied samples that represented acute and convalescent COVID-19. In each case, the material was cDNA or gDNA derived from T cells, B-cell-depleted T cells, or PBMCs.

Generated by immunoSEQ multiplex PCR, the TCRdb table keeps only in-frame clones and is missing some. Among about 43,000 clones, about 86% were seen once, and the ten largest hold 2% to 3%. Germline V gene data show CDR1 as MNHEY and CDR2 as SMNVEV (reference sequence). CDR3 length: 18 residues. With V trimmed by 3 bases and J by 1 base, 13 bases remained unmatched. The rearrangement uses TRBV27 and TRBJ1-2, with 8 bases matching TRBD1. The clonotype was recovered from a woman aged 55-70 years with acute or convalescent COVID-19. The specimen sequenced was peripheral blood. CDR3 bases: TGTGCCAGCAGTTTGGTGAGGGGGACAGGAGGGAATAACTATGGCTACACCTTC. It encodes CASSLVRGTGGNNYGYTF.